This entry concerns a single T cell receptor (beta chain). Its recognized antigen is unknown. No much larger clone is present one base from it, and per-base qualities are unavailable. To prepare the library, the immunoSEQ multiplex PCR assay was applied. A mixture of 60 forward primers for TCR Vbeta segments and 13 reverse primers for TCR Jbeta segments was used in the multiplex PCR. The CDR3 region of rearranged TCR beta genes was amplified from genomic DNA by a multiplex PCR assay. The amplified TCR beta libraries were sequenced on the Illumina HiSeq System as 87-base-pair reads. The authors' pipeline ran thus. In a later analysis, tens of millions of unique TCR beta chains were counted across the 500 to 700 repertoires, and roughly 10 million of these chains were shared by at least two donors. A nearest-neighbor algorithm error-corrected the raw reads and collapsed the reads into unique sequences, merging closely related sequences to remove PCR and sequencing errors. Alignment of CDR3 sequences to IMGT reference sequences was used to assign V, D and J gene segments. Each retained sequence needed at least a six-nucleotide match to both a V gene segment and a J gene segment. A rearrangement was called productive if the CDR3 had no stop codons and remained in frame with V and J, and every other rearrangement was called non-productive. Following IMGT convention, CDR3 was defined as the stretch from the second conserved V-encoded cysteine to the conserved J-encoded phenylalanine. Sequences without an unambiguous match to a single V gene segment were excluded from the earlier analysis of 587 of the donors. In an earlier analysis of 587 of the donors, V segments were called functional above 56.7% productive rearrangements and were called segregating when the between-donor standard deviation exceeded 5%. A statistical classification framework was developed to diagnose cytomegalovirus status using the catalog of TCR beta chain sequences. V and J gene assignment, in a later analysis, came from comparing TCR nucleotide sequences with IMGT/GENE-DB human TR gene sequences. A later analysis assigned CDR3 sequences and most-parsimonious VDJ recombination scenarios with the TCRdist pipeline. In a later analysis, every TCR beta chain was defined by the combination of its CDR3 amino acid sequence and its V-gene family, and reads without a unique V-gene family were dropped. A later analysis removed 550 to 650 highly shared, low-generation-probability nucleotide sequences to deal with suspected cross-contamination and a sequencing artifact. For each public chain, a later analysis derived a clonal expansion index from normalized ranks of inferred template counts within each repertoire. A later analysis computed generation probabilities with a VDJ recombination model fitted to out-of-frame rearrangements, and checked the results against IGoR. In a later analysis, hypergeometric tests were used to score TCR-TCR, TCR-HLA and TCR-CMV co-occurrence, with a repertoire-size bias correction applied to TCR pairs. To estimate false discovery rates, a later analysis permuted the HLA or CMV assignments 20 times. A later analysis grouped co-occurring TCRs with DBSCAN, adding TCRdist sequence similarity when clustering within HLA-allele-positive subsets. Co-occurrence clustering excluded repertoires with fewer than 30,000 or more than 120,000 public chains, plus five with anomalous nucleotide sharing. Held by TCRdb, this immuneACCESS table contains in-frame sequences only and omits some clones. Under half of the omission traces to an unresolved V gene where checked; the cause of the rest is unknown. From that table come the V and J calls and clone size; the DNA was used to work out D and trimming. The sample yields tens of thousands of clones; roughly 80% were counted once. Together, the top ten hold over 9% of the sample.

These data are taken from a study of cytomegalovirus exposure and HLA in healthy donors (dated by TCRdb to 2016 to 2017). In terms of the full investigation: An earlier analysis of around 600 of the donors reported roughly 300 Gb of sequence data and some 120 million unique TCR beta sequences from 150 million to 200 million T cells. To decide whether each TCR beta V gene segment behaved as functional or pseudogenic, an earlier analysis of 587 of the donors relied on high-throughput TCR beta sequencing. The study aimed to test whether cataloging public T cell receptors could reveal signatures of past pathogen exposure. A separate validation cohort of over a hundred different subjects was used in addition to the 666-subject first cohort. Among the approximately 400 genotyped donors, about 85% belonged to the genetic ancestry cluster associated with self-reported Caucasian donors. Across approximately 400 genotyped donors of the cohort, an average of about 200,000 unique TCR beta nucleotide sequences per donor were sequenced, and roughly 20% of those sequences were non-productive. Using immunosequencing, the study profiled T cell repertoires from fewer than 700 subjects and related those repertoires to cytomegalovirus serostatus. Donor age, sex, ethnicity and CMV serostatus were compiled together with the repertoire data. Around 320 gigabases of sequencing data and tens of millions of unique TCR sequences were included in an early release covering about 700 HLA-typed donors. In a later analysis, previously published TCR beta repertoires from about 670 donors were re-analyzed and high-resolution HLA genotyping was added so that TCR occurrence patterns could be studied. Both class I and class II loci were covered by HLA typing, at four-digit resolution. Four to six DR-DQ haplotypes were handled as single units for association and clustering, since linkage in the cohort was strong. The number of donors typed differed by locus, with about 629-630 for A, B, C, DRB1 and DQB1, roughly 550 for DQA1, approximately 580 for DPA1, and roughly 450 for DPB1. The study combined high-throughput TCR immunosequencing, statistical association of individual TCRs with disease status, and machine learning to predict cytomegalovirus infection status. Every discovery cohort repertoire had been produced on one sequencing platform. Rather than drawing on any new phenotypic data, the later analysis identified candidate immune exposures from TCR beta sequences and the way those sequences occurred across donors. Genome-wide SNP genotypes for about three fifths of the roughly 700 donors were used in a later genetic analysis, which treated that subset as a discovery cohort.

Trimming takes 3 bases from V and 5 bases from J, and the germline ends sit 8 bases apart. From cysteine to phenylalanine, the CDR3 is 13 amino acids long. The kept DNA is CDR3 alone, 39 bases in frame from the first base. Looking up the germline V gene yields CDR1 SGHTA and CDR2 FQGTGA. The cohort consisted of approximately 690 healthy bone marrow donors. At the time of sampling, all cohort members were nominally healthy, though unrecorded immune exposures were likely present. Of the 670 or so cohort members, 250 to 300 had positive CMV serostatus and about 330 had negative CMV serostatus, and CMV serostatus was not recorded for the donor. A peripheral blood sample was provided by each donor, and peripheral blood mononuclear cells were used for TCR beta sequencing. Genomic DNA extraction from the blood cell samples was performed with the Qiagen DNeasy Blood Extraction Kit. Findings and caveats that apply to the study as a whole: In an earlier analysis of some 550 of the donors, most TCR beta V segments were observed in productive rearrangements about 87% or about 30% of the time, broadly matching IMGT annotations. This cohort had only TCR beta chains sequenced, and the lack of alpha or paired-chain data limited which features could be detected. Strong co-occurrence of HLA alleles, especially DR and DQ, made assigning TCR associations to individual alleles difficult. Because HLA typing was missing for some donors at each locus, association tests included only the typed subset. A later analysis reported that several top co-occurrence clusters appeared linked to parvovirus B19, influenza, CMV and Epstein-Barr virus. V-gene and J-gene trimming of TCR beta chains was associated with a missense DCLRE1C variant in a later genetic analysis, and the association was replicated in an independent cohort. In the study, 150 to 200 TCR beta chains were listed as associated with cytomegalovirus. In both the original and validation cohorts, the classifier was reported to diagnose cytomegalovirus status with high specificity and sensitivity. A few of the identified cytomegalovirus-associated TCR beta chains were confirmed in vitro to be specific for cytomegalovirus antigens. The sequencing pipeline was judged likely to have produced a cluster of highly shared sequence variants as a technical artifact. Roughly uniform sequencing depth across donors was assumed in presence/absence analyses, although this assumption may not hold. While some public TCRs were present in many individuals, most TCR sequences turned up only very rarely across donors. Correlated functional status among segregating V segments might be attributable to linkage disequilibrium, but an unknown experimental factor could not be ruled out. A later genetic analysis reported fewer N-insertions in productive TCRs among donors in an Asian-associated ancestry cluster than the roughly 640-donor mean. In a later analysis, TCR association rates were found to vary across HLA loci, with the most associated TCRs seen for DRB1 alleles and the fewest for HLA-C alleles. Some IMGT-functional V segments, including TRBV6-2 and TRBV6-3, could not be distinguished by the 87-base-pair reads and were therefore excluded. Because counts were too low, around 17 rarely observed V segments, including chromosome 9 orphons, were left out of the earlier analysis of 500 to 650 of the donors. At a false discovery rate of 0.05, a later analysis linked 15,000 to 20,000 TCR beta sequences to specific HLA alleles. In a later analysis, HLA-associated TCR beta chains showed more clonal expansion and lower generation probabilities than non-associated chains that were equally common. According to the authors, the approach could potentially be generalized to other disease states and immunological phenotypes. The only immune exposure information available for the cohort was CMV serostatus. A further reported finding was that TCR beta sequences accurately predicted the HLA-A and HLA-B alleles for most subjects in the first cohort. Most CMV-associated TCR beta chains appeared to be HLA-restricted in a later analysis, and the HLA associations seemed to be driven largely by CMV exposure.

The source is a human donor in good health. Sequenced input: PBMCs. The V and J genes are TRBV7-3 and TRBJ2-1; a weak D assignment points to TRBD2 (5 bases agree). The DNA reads TGTGCCAGCAGCTTCGGACTGAACAATGAGCAGTTCTTC. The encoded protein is CASSFGLNNEQFF.